Each of the 16 T cell receptor beta chains below was sequenced from the same sample in a study of beta chain features in type 1 diabetes. Since all of the isolated RNA was reverse transcribed, expressed TCRB transcripts were what got sequenced. Libraries were prepared by immunoSEQ multiplex PCR; TCRdb keeps only in-frame clonotypes and omits some of them. The repertoire holds around 140,000 clones, with approximately 10% as singletons. Sequenced input: central memory CD4+ T cells from blood. These receptors were taken from a woman between 35 and 50 years old in good health.

This clone was seen a few times. The chain is built from TRBV15 and TRBJ2-7; D perhaps matches TRBD2 (5 bases). V was cut by 8 bases and J by 6 bases, with 14 bases left in between. Per the germline V gene, CDR1 is LNHNV and CDR2 is YYDKDF (reference sequence). This CDR3 has 12 amino acids. CDR3 residues: CATGRGSGEQYF. The CDR3 coding sequence is TGTGCCACCGGAAGAGGGAGCGGCGAGCAGTACTTC. Based on the CDR3 plus reference TRBV15 and TRBJ2-7, the full variable domain is DAMVIQNPRYQVTQFGKPVTLSCSQTLNHNVMYWYQQKSSQAPKLLFHYYDKDFNNEADTPDNFQSRRPNTSFCFLDIRSPGLGDTAMYLCATGRGSGEQYFGPGTRLTVT.

This clone was seen many times. In the same sample, other DNA sequences code for this CDR3. The chain links TRBV7-2 to TRBJ2-1; 8 nucleotides line up with TRBD2. The germline gives CDR1 SGHTA, CDR2 FQGNSA. The CDR3 is 15 amino acids. The J segment lost 2 bases and the V segment lost 4 bases, leaving 4 bases of the junction unmatched. In DNA form, the CDR3 reads TGTGCCAGCAGCTCGAGCGGGGGTGCCTACAATGAGCAGTTCTTC. Protein product: CASSSSGGAYNEQFF.

This chain uses TRBV12-5 with TRBJ2-5, with 8 bases identical to TRBD2. Germline CDR1 LGHNT, CDR2 FRNRAP. V trimming: 5 bases; J trimming: 4 bases; junction bases outside the gene matches: 15. The CDR3 length is 17 residues. The CDR3 loop reads CASGLGPGAGGGETQYF. The CDR3 DNA sequence: TGTGCTAGTGGTCTCGGCCCGGGGGCGGGGGGAGGAGAGACCCAGTACTTC.

This clone was seen more than once but under ten times. The chain links TRBV6-1 to TRBJ2-3, with D perhaps TRBD2 (6 bases). Germline lookup yields CDR1 MNHNS and CDR2 SASEGT. Trimming took off 6 bases at V and 5 bases at J, with 6 bases between the two ends. The CDR3 spans 11 residues. CDR3 coding DNA: TGTGCCAGCAGGGAGGGAGATACGCAGTATTTT. It translates to CASREGDTQYF.

This clone has ten or more counts. This chain joins TRBV7-2 and TRBJ2-3, with a weak D call TRBD2 (5 bases). The V end lost 2 bases, the J end lost 0 bases, and 9 bases lay between the germline ends. CDR1 and CDR2 (germline): SGHTA, FQGNSA. The CDR3 contains 15 residues. Here the CDR3 DNA reads TGTGCCAGCAGCTTAACGCGCGGGAGCACAGATACGCAGTATTTT. Residues: CASSLTRGSTDTQYF.

This clone was picked up a small number of times. The rearrangement links TRBV19 to TRBJ1-5; TRBD1 is a possible D gene (5 bases). This CDR3 has 16 residues. From germline, CDR1 is LNHDA and CDR2 SQIVND (reference sequence). V lost 2 bases and J lost 7, with 18 bases in between. The CDR3 sequence: CASSITAQGVGQPQHF. CDR3 nucleotide sequence: TGTGCCAGTAGTATAACGGCTCAGGGCGTAGGCCAGCCCCAGCATTTT.

This chain connects TRBV7-7 to TRBJ2-2, with D possibly being TRBD1 (5 bases). V dropped 8 bases and J dropped 1 base, with 11 bases sitting between them. Germline CDR1 SSHAT, CDR2 FNYEAQ (reference sequence). This CDR3 comprises 14 residues. CDR3 sequence (DNA): TGTGCCAGCGGGGAAGACAGGAACACCGGGGAGCTGTTTTTT. Residues: CASGEDRNTGELFF.

There are a few counts of this clone. The chain links TRBV4-1 to TRBJ2-7, with D uncertain. V was clipped by 4 bases and J by 6 bases, with 13 bases between them. The CDR3 spans 13 residues. The V gene's germline CDR1 is MGHRA and CDR2 YSYEKL. Here the CDR3 DNA reads TGCGCCAGCAGCCCCCTAGACCCCCCCGAGCAGTACTTC. Translating gives CASSPLDPPEQYF.

V is TRBV7-2 and J is TRBJ1-4; 8 bases line up with TRBD1. Germline trimming cut 5 bases from V and 7 bases from J; bases unmatched to any gene: 3. CDR3 size: 13 residues. CDR1 and CDR2 from the germline V gene are SGHTA and FQGNSA. The CDR3 region is CASSRDRGEKLFF. CDR3 sequence (DNA): TGTGCCAGCAGCCGAGACAGGGGTGAAAAACTGTTTTTT.

This clone was recorded a few times. This rearrangement joins TRBV2 to TRBJ2-5, with TRBD2 identical over 11 bases. CDR1 and CDR2 (germline): SNHLY, FYNNEI. The CDR3 is made up of 15 amino acids. Trimming removed 5 bases from V and 2 bases from J; junction bases left unmatched: 4. In nucleotides, the CDR3 is TGTGCCAGCAGTTATCTAGCGGGGGGTCAAGAGACCCAGTACTTC. Translating gives CASSYLAGGQETQYF.

In its sample, this clone was seen a few times. This rearrangement joins TRBV4-3 to TRBJ1-2; D perhaps matches TRBD1 (6 bases). Germline V lookup: CDR1 LGHNA, CDR2 YSLEER. The CDR3 runs 15 residues. The V end lost 0 bases, the J end lost 8 bases, and 16 bases lay between the germline ends. CDR3 in DNA: TGCGCCAGCAGCCAAGAGGGGGGGCGCATGGAGGGCTACACCTTC. Residues: CASSQEGGRMEGYTF.

J is TRBJ2-3 and V is TRBV7-2; D gene unclear. This CDR3 is 12 amino acids long. The ends were cut back, 0 bases at V and 7 bases at J, with 5 bases in the middle. Germline-derived CDR1 and CDR2 are SGHTA and FQGNSA. The CDR3 here is CASSLAQNTQYF. In nucleotides, the CDR3 is TGTGCCAGCAGCTTAGCTCAGAATACGCAGTATTTT.

This clone was seen a handful of times. This chain connects TRBV6-1 to TRBJ2-7; a possible D gene is TRBD2 (6 bases). In germline, CDR1 is MNHNS, CDR2 SASEGT. This CDR3 region has 15 residues. Trimming took 4 bases from V and 3 from J, leaving 16 bases between them. The CDR3 reads CASSVQGTPYYEQYF. Here the CDR3 DNA reads TGTGCCAGCAGTGTTCAAGGGACTCCTTACTACGAGCAGTACTTC.

This chain uses TRBV18 with TRBJ2-1, with TRBD1 matching 10 bases. The CDR3 spans 14 residues. Germline V gene lookup returns CDR1 KGHSH and CDR2 LQKENI. The ends lost 3 bases at V and 7 bases at J; junction bases unmatched: 3. The CDR3 sequence: CASSPGTGANEQFF. The CDR3 nucleotides are TGTGCCAGCTCACCTGGGACAGGGGCAAATGAGCAGTTCTTC.

CDR3 nucleotides: TGTGCCAGCAGCTTAACCCCAGGGAAGTACAATGAGCAGTTCTTC. It translates to CASSLTPGKYNEQFF. The chain uses TRBV11-2 and TRBJ2-1, with D perhaps matching TRBD1 (5 bases). Trimming cost V 2 bases and J 4 bases, with 12 bases left between them. Germline CDR1 reads SGHAT; CDR2 reads FQNNGV. The CDR3 sequence is 15 residues long.

The chain combines TRBV4-3 with TRBJ2-1; TRBD2 matches 8 bases. Germline lookup yields CDR1 LGHNA and CDR2 YSLEER. V lost 4 bases, J lost 10 bases, and 9 bases stayed unmatched. The CDR3 length is 14 residues. DNA for the CDR3: TGCGCCAGCAGCCGGACCGCGGGGGGAGGGGAGCAGTTCTTC. Its translation: CASSRTAGGGEQFF.